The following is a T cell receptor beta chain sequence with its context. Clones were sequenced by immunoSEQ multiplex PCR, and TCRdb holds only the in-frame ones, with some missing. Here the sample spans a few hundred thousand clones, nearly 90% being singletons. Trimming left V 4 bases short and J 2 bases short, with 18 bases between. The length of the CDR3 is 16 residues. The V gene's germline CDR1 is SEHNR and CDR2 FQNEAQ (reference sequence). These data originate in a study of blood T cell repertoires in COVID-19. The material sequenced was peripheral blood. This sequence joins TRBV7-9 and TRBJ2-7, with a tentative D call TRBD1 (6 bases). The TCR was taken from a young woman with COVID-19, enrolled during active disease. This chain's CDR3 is CASSSQTGTYTYEQYF. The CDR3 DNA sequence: TGTGCCAGCAGCTCCCAGACAGGAACTTACACCTACGAGCAGTACTTC.